This T cell receptor beta chain was identified during a study of blood T cell repertoires in COVID-19. On the study more broadly: Spain, Italy and the United States supplied samples that represented acute and convalescent COVID-19.

Methods used by the authors: Reference gene primer amplification yielded estimated nucleated cell counts. Method: immunoSEQ multiplex PCR; TCRdb's copy keeps in-frame clones and lacks some. The V and J calls and clone size are taken from that table; D and trimming were inferred from the DNA. The sample shows around 140,000 clones, more than 75% of them seen only once. V lost 5 bases to trimming and J lost 3 bases; unmatched junction nucleotides: 8. This CDR3 has 15 residues. The V gene's germline CDR1 is SNHLY and CDR2 FYNNEI. This clone was seen a single time. Sequencing was done on a sample of peripheral blood. The chain uses TRBV2 and TRBJ2-7, with 9 nucleotides matching TRBD1. This clonotype originated in a man in his forties or fifties who had recovered from COVID-19. CDR3 protein: CASSPMTGGHYEQYF. For the CDR3, the DNA is TGTGCCAGCAGTCCCATGACAGGGGGGCACTACGAGCAGTACTTC.